Following are 31 T cell receptor beta chains from one sample sequenced in a study of regulatory T cells in long-lasting Graves disease (TCRdb year 2021). The library was generated by multiplex PCR. The sequencer listed for this sample is Illumina HiSeq 4000. To build TCR beta libraries, CDR3 regions were amplified by Arm-PCR using iRepertoire HTBI primers. TCRdb cleaned the public reads at Q25 with fastp, built clones with MiXCR and kept in-frame beta chains. CDR3 protein duplicates are merged, each entry listing the most common genes and DNA. The sample table contains a few hundred thousand distinct CDR3 sequences; only one count was recorded for approximately 16% of them. 7.8% of the sample rests with the top ten. The time point label, as the study defines it: newly diagnosed GD, antithyroid drugs for less than 3 months. For both TCR sequencing and RNA sequencing, RNA was extracted from PBMCs using TRIzol.

The sample also formed part of further work on T cells in Graves' hyperthyroidism and ophthalmopathy.

The specimen comprised peripheral blood mononuclear cells (PBMCs), sampled at new diagnosis, from a patient treated with antithyroid drugs. The receptors shown here come from a middle-aged woman with Graves disease. Donor details come from another sample of the same person, matched by shared clones.

This clonotype was recorded at least ten times. The V and J genes are TRBV28 and TRBJ2-7, with 10 positions matching TRBD1. The CDR3 spans 14 residues. J was trimmed by 6 bases and V by 4 bases; bases with no gene match: 6. Germline V lookup: CDR1 MDHEN, CDR2 SYDVKM. CDR3 region: CASSSSRDRGEQYF. CDR3 coding DNA: TGTGCCAGCAGTTCGTCCCGGGACAGGGGCGAGCAGTACTTC.

This clonotype showed up many times. This chain joins TRBV6-2 or TRBV6-3 and TRBJ2-7, with TRBD1 matching 8 bases. The CDR3 is made up of 16 amino acids. Germline-derived CDR1 and CDR2 are MNHEY and SVGEGT. With V trimmed by 0 bases and J by 4 bases, 8 bases remained unmatched. The chain's CDR3 is CASSYSVGQGGYEQYF. In DNA, the CDR3 is TGTGCCAGCAGTTACTCAGTTGGACAGGGCGGTTACGAGCAGTACTTC.

This clonotype was seen more than once but under ten times. The V and J genes are TRBV12-3 or TRBV12-4 and TRBJ2-1; 11 nucleotides line up with TRBD2. This CDR3 contains 15 residues. With 10 bases clipped from V and 6 bases from J, the junction kept 11 bases outside the gene matches. The CDR3 protein is CATRPTSGTGNEQFF. The CDR3 DNA reads as TGTGCCACCCGACCGACTAGCGGGACGGGCAATGAGCAGTTCTTC.

This clonotype has ten or more counts. The rearrangement links TRBV3-1 to TRBJ1-1; TRBD1 is a possible D gene (6 bases). Trimming removed 3 bases at V and 3 bases at J, with 11 bases between. This CDR3 has 14 amino acids. Germline lookup yields CDR1 LGHDT and CDR2 YNNKEL (reference sequence). The CDR3 nucleotides read TGTGCCAGCAGCCATTTGGACAGAGACACTGAAGCTTTCTTT. Translation: CASSHLDRDTEAFF.

V is TRBV2 and J is TRBJ2-1; D unclear. Trimming pared 7 bases from V and 0 bases from J, leaving 7 bases between. Germline assignment: CDR1 SNHLY and CDR2 FYNNEI. The length of the CDR3 is 13 residues. The CDR3 sequence is CASTRSSYNEQFF. In DNA, the CDR3 is TGTGCCAGCACTCGGAGCTCCTACAATGAGCAGTTCTTC.

This clonotype was observed many times. The chain combines TRBV28 with TRBJ2-5; 13 nucleotides align to TRBD2. This CDR3 contains 17 residues. Germline CDR1 reads MDHEN; CDR2 reads SYDVKM. V was pared by 6 bases and J by 5 bases, with 12 bases of the junction left unmatched. The CDR3 is CASSVTGLAGFGETQYF. CDR3 bases: TGTGCCAGCAGCGTGACGGGACTAGCGGGGTTCGGGGAGACCCAGTACTTC.

This clonotype occurred many times. The chain carries TRBV28 and TRBJ1-2; D call uncertain. The V end was cut by 4 bases, the J end by 6 bases, with 12 bases between. The germline V gene encodes CDR1 MDHEN and CDR2 SYDVKM. CDR3 length: 13 amino acids. The CDR3 loop is CASSSPGGDGYTF. The CDR3 DNA reads TGTGCCAGCAGTTCCCCAGGTGGTGATGGCTACACCTTC.

This clonotype came up a few times. The V and J genes are TRBV10-1 and TRBJ2-2, with TRBD2 identical over 7 bases. CDR1 is WNHNN, CDR2 SYGVQD, per germline (reference sequence). The V segment lost 6 bases and the J segment 4 bases; nucleotides outside the gene matches: 2. The CDR3 totals 13 residues. CDR3 amino acids: CASRASGTGELFF. CDR3 DNA: TGCGCCAGCAGAGCTAGCGGCACCGGGGAGCTGTTTTTT.

The V call is TRBV27, the J call TRBJ2-6; tentative D call: TRBD2 (5 bases). Germline values: CDR1 MNHEY, CDR2 SMNVEV (reference sequence). The CDR3 covers 17 residues. V dropped 6 bases and J dropped 1 base, with 16 bases sitting between them. In DNA, the CDR3 is TGTGCCAGCAGGAGCCTCCCCGGGGTATCTGGGGCCAACGTCCTGACTTTC. Translated: CASRSLPGVSGANVLTF.

Of note for this clonotype: A clone one base away is much larger, so this may be a read error. The final CDR3 position lacks the conserved phenylalanine or tryptophan, pointing to a likely read error. The V gene is TRBV11-2, the J gene TRBJ1-1, with D perhaps matching TRBD1 (5 bases). V shed 2 bases and J shed 5 bases, with 18 bases lying between them. The CDR3 has 16 residues. Germline CDR1 is SGHAT and CDR2 is FQNNGV. As DNA, the CDR3 is TGTGCCAGCAGCTTAAGGGCTGGCGGGGGGTGGACTGAAGCTTTCTTA. This sequence encodes CASSLRAGGGWTEAFL.

Note on this clonotype: This may stem from a read error, because a much larger clone lies one nucleotide away. The chain combines TRBV18 with TRBJ2-3, with unresolved D. Germline assignment: CDR1 KGHSH and CDR2 LQKENI. This CDR3 comprises 13 residues. The V and J ends lost 2 bases and 8 bases respectively, with 11 bases between them. The DNA of the CDR3 is TGTGCCAGCTCACCAATCCTATTGGGTACGCAGTATTTT. Residues: CASSPILLGTQYF.

The rearrangement links TRBV18 to TRBJ1-1; 12 bases fit TRBD1. J was trimmed by 5 bases and V by 7 bases; bases with no gene match: 11. In germline, CDR1 is KGHSH, CDR2 LQKENI. CDR3 length: 16 amino acids. CDR3 loop: CASYTGTGGGRTEAFF. The CDR3 DNA reads TGTGCCAGCTATACCGGGACAGGGGGCGGCCGAACTGAAGCTTTCTTT.

This clonotype has just a few counts. The chain recombines TRBV18 with TRBJ1-1, with 9 bases identical to TRBD1. This CDR3 has 14 residues. Germline V gives CDR1 KGHSH, CDR2 LQKENI. Germline trimming cut 3 bases from V and 8 bases from J; bases unmatched to any gene: 7. CDR3 coding DNA: TGTGCCAGCTCACCGGGACAGGGAGGAAACGAAGCTTTCTTT. Translation: CASSPGQGGNEAFF.

Ten or more counts support this clonotype. The chain recombines TRBV5-1 with TRBJ1-3; D not resolved. The germline CDR1 and CDR2 sequences are SGHRS and YFSETQ. Trimming cost V 4 bases and J 4 bases, with 9 bases left between them. The CDR3 loop spans 13 amino acids. The CDR3 bases are TGCGCCAGCAGCGAGGTCGTCGGAAACACCATATATTTT. Amino acid sequence: CASSEVVGNTIYF.

This clonotype was seen many times. The genes are TRBV6-1 and TRBJ2-7; no clear D gene. This CDR3 comprises 14 residues. Germline CDR1 is MNHNS and CDR2 is SASEGT. The V and J ends lost 6 bases and 2 bases respectively, with 14 bases between them. Here the CDR3 reads CASRLSDGTYEQYF. CDR3 bases: TGTGCCAGCAGACTTTCGGACGGAACCTACGAGCAGTACTTC.

This clonotype was seen many times. V usage is TRBV12-3 or TRBV12-4 and J usage is TRBJ2-7, with 8 positions matching TRBD2. V gave up 1 base and J gave up 4 bases; unmatched junction bases: 12. The CDR3 sequence is 17 residues long. In DNA form, the CDR3 reads TGTGCCAGCAGTTTAGAATATCCAGCGGGAGCGAGGTACGAGCAGTACTTC. Residues: CASSLEYPAGARYEQYF.

The J gene is TRBJ1-6, the V gene TRBV28, with 9 bases lining up with TRBD1. Germline V gene data show CDR1 as MDHEN and CDR2 as SYDVKM. Trimming removed 2 bases from V and 7 bases from J; junction bases left unmatched: 6. CDR3 length: 16 amino acids. CDR3 nucleotides: TGTGCCAGCAGTTTAACCCCCGGACAGGGGAATTCACCCCTCCACTTT. Encoded protein: CASSLTPGQGNSPLHF. Complete variable domain (other parts from reference TRBV28 and TRBJ1-6): DVKVTQSSRYLVKRTGEKVFLECVQDMDHENMFWYRQDPGLGLRLIYFSYDVKMKEKGDIPEGYSVSREKKERFSLILESASTNQTSMYLCASSLTPGQGNSPLHFGNGTRLTVT.

This clonotype has at least ten counts. This chain links TRBV5-6 with TRBJ2-1; TRBD2 agrees at 9 bases. The CDR3 runs to 16 residues. CDR1 and CDR2 (germline): SGHDT, YYEEEE. Trimming took 2 bases from V and 6 from J; bases not matched to a gene: 9. This chain's CDR3 is CASSLGLLAGANEQFF. CDR3 DNA sequence: TGTGCCAGCAGCTTAGGTTTGTTAGCGGGAGCCAATGAGCAGTTCTTC.

This clonotype came up a few times. This chain joins TRBV30 and TRBJ2-5; possibly TRBD2 for D (6 bases). Germline V CDR1 and CDR2: GTSNPN, SVGIG (reference sequence). The V end lost 2 bases, the J end lost 5 bases, and 9 bases lay between the germline ends. CDR3 size: 12 residues. In DNA, the CDR3 is TGTGCCTGGAGTCCGGGGGTGGAGACCCAGTACTTC. Translated, it gives CAWSPGVETQYF.

The V and J genes are TRBV7-2 and TRBJ2-1, with D unclear. The CDR3 spans 14 residues. The germline V gene encodes CDR1 SGHTA and CDR2 FQGNSA. The germline V and J ends were trimmed by 0 bases and 9 bases, with 12 bases remaining between them. The CDR3 nucleotides are TGTGCCAGCAGCTTAGCCCTTTTAGTTGGTGAGCAGTTCTTC. Its translation: CASSLALLVGEQFF.

This clonotype was recorded a few times. V gene TRBV18 combines with J gene TRBJ2-1, with D possibly being TRBD2 (6 bases). This CDR3 contains 15 residues. Deletions cut 2 bases from V and 4 bases from J, with 12 bases between. The germline V gene has CDR1 KGHSH and CDR2 LQKENI. The chain's CDR3 is CASSPMKGGYNEQFF. The DNA for the CDR3 is TGTGCCAGCTCACCAATGAAGGGAGGTTACAATGAGCAGTTCTTC.

The table lists this clonotype with many counts. This chain connects TRBV7-9 to TRBJ2-7; tentatively, D is TRBD2 (7 bases). CDR3 length: 14 amino acids. Deletions cut 2 bases from V and 4 bases from J, with 12 bases between. CDR1 is SEHNR and CDR2 is FQNEAQ in the germline V gene (reference sequence). The CDR3 spells CASSLTGREYEQYF. As DNA, the CDR3 is TGTGCCAGCAGCTTAACAGGGAGGGAGTACGAGCAGTACTTC. The full variable domain, completed using reference TRBV7-9 and TRBJ2-7, is DTGVSQNPRHKITKRGQNVTFRCDPISEHNRLYWYRQTLGQGPEFLTYFQNEAQLEKSRLLSDRFSAERPKGSFSTLEIQRTEQGDSAMYLCASSLTGREYEQYFGPGTRLTVT.

This clonotype was counted many times. This chain connects TRBV3-1 to TRBJ2-1; 10 bases are shared with TRBD2. The CDR3 sequence is 17 residues long. In germline, CDR1 is LGHDT, CDR2 YNNKEL (reference sequence). With V trimmed by 0 bases and J by 3 bases, 5 bases remained unmatched. As DNA, the CDR3 is TGTGCCAGCAGCCAAGATCCGTCTAGCGGGGGCTACAATGAGCAGTTCTTC. The encoded protein is CASSQDPSSGGYNEQFF.

In its sample, this clonotype was seen many times. J is TRBJ2-6 and V is TRBV9; D unresolved. V was shortened by 5 bases and J by 7 bases, with 7 bases between the two germline ends. The germline gives CDR1 SGDLS, CDR2 YYNGEE. This CDR3 contains 12 residues. The CDR3: CASSPEANVLTF. Here the CDR3 DNA reads TGTGCCAGCAGTCCTGAAGCCAACGTCCTGACTTTC. The full variable domain, rest sourced from reference TRBV9 and TRBJ2-6, is DSGVTQTPKHLITATGQRVTLRCSPRSGDLSVYWYQQSLDQGLQFLIQYYNGEERAKGNILERFSAQQFPDLHSELNLSSLELGDSALYFCASSPEANVLTFGAGSRLTVL.

The chain has TRBV15 and TRBJ2-3; D gene unclear. This CDR3 has 14 residues. The germline V and J ends were trimmed by 8 bases and 4 bases, with 16 bases remaining between them. From germline, CDR1 is LNHNV and CDR2 YYDKDF (reference sequence). CDR3 sequence reads: CATSLRSGPDTQYF. The CDR3 DNA is TGTGCCACCTCTCTTCGGAGTGGTCCAGATACGCAGTATTTT.

In this sample, this clonotype turned up many times. The chain uses TRBV12-3 or TRBV12-4 and TRBJ2-7; no reliable D call. CDR3 length: 13 residues. Trimming pared 5 bases from V and 2 bases from J, leaving 10 bases between. For the CDR3, the DNA is TGTGCCAGCAGTCGTACTTCAACCTACGAGCAGTACTTC. Amino acid sequence: CASSRTSTYEQYF.

In its sample, this clonotype was seen once. The rearrangement links TRBV7-8 to TRBJ2-5, with 15 nucleotides matching TRBD2. CDR1 and CDR2 from the germline V gene are SGHVS and FQNEAQ. This CDR3 contains 18 residues. The J segment lost 6 bases and the V segment lost 5 bases, leaving 13 bases of the junction unmatched. The CDR3 region has the DNA TGTGCCAGCAGCCGCGAGGGACTAGCGGGAGGCTTTGGGAAGACCCAGTACTTC. Translation gives CASSREGLAGGFGKTQYF.

This clonotype showed up just a few times. The chain recombines TRBV12-3 or TRBV12-4 with TRBJ2-1; 7 bases line up with TRBD2. This CDR3 is built from 13 residues. The V gene end was trimmed by 8 bases and the J gene end by 8 bases; junction bases not matched to a gene: 9. CDR3 residues: CASGPRTRDEQFF. The DNA for the CDR3 is TGTGCCAGCGGTCCTCGGACTAGGGATGAGCAGTTCTTC.

This clonotype was counted at least ten times. This chain links TRBV7-9 with TRBJ2-4; D might be TRBD2 (5 bases). V lost 5 bases to trimming and J lost 0 bases, with 14 bases between them. The germline V gene encodes CDR1 SEHNR and CDR2 FQNEAQ (reference sequence). The CDR3 has 16 residues. This CDR3 reads CASSPSSGVAKNIQYF. As DNA, the CDR3 is TGTGCCAGCAGCCCTTCATCCGGGGTAGCCAAAAACATTCAGTACTTC.

At least ten counts were recorded for this clonotype. The chain employs TRBV28 and TRBJ1-5; D perhaps matches TRBD1 (5 bases). The CDR3 contains 14 residues. The V end was cut by 7 bases, the J end by 5 bases, with 15 bases between. Germline V gene sequence: CDR1 MDHEN, CDR2 SYDVKM. The CDR3 DNA is TGTGCCAGCACCTGGGGGGTTGGCGATCAGCCCCAGCATTTT. This translates into CASTWGVGDQPQHF.

Many counts were recorded for this clonotype. The chain combines TRBV28 with TRBJ1-2; tentative D call: TRBD1 (5 bases). Germline CDR1 and CDR2: MDHEN and SYDVKM. V shed 3 bases and J shed 3 bases, with 14 bases lying between them. The CDR3 length is 15 residues. The CDR3 coding sequence is TGTGCCAGCAGTTTCGTCTCCCGGGGGTACTATGGCTACACCTTC. Translating gives CASSFVSRGYYGYTF.